The present entry profiles one T cell receptor beta chain with its context. Its antigen is still unknown. Per-nucleotide qualities are absent, and no much larger clonotype sits a single base away. These data are taken from a study of OX40 agonist ivuxolimab in advanced cancers. For context, the study as a whole: The costimulatory receptor OX40 (CD134) was targeted by ivuxolimab, a fully human IgG2 agonistic monoclonal antibody. Intravenous ivuxolimab was administered to patients every 2 weeks at six dose levels: 0.01, 0.1, 0.3, 1.5, 3 and 10 mg/kg. The point of sequencing TCRbeta in the periphery was to test whether ivuxolimab changed TCR sequence diversity and drove clonal T-cell expansion. In the dose-escalation cohort, 75% to 85% of patients were male, and the mean age was approximately 60 years with a range of about 20 to 90. The monotherapy dose-escalation portion (N ≈ 50 patients) of the phase I ivuxolimab trial is reported in the paper. Partial responses occurred in three dose-escalation patients: two with cutaneous melanoma and one with hepatocellular carcinoma. Patients were allowed to have had prior anti-PD-1, anti-PD-L1 or anti-CTLA-4 therapy, and around two fifths of the dose-escalation patients had been treated with checkpoint inhibitors. Among the approximately 54 dose-escalation patients, around 19 had hepatocellular carcinoma, 15 or so melanoma, 9 renal cell carcinoma and 9 head and neck cancer.

The trial excluded patients who had a history of autoimmune disease or who were on systemic immunosuppression. Peripheral blood for TCR sequencing was drawn from every dose cohort at baseline, at cycle 4 day 1 and at cycle 7 day 1. The samples were drawn from a first-in-human, open-label, multicenter phase I dose-escalation trial of ivuxolimab. The trial enrolled adults with locally advanced or metastatic head and neck squamous cell, hepatocellular, melanoma or renal cell carcinoma. Before TCR sequencing, CD4+ T cells and CD8+ T cells were sorted from peripheral blood as separate populations. What the work shows at the level of the full study, not this receptor alone: After ivuxolimab, CD8+ T cells had more expanded clones than CD4+ T cells on average. Low levels of normalized T-cell clonal expansion were also seen in some patients who did not respond. The antigen specificity of the clonally expanded peripheral T cells was not determined. At doses of 0.1 to 3.0 mg/kg, clonal expansion of both CD4+ and CD8+ blood T cells was observed from baseline to week 6. Partial responders in the 0.1-3.0 mg/kg groups had among the lowest normalized peripheral clonal expansion, especially among CD8+ T cells.

For sequencing of the TCRbeta CDR3 region, genomic DNA was extracted from the sorted cells. The immunoSEQ Assay was used to sequence the TCRbeta CDR3 regions. The table comes from immuneACCESS by way of TCRdb, which keeps in-frame sequences with V and J called. Part of the clones is missing from these tables; in studies checked, under half for an unresolved V gene and the rest for unknown reasons. The sample yields some 150,000 clones; just over 90% were counted once. About 1.1% of the sample is in the top ten clones. V lost 1 base and J lost 5 bases, and the count of bases not matched to a germline gene is 6. For CDR1 and CDR2, the germline V gene lists SGHAT and FQNNGV. CDR3 length: 15 amino acids, cysteine to phenylalanine. The retained sequence is limited to the CDR3, 45 bases, with the frame set at the first base.

This sequence originates from an adult with an advanced solid tumor such as melanoma, head and neck, liver or kidney cancer. The chain couples TRBV11-2 to TRBJ2-5, and 8 junctional nucleotides match TRBD2. This specimen was CD4+ or CD8+ T cells sorted from blood, taken in a trial of the OX40 agonist ivuxolimab. The DNA sequence is given as TGTGCCAGCAGCTTAGTTGGAGGGACTAGGGAGACCCAGTACTTC. This encodes CASSLVGGTRETQYF.